The clone carrying this T cell receptor beta chain occurred many times. From 10 ml of fresh peripheral blood, PBMCs were isolated. The record originates from a study of T cells in Graves' hyperthyroidism and ophthalmopathy. The CDR3 spans 15 residues. V dropped 1 base and J dropped 0 bases, with 7 bases sitting between them. Germline V lookup: CDR1 SGHAT, CDR2 FQNNGV. Amplified TCR beta CDR3 regions came from RNA transcripts. Researchers ran a first-round RT-PCR on the TCR CDR3 using the HTBI primer set. TCRdb re-called the multiplex PCR reads with MiXCR, one entry per CDR3 protein. Of about 480,000 distinct CDR3 sequences in the sample, approximately 23% were seen once.

The clonotype comes from a woman aged 65 to 85 with Graves' ophthalmopathy. The chain couples TRBV11-2 to TRBJ2-1; perhaps TRBD1 as D (5 bases). Sequencing was performed on blood. The CDR3 sequence is CASSLGQSSYNEQFF. The CDR3 nucleotides read TGTGCCAGCAGCTTAGGACAGAGCTCCTACAATGAGCAGTTCTTC.